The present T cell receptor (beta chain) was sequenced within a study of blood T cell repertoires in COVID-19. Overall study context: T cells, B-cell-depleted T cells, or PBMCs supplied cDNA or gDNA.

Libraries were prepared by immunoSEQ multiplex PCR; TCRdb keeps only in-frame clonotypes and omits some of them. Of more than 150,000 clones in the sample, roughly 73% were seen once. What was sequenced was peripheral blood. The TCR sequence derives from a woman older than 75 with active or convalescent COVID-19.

CDR3 sequence: CASSQSGIYGYTF. CDR3 bases: TGTGCCAGCAGCCAAAGCGGTATTTATGGCTACACCTTC. The rearrangement uses TRBV9 and TRBJ1-2; no firm D call. Deletions cut 4 bases from V and 5 bases from J, with 12 bases between. CDR3 size: 13 residues. Per the germline V gene, CDR1 is SGDLS and CDR2 is YYNGEE.